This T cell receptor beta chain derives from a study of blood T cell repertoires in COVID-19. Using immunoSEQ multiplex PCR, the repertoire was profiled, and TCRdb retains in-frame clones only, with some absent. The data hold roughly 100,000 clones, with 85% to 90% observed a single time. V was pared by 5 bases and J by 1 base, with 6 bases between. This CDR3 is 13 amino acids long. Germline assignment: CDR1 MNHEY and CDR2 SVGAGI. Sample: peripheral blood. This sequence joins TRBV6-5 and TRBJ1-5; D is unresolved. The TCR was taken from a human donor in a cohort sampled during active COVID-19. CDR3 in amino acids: CASSRGSNQPQHF. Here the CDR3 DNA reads TGTGCCAGCAGTCGAGGAAGCAATCAGCCCCAGCATTTT.